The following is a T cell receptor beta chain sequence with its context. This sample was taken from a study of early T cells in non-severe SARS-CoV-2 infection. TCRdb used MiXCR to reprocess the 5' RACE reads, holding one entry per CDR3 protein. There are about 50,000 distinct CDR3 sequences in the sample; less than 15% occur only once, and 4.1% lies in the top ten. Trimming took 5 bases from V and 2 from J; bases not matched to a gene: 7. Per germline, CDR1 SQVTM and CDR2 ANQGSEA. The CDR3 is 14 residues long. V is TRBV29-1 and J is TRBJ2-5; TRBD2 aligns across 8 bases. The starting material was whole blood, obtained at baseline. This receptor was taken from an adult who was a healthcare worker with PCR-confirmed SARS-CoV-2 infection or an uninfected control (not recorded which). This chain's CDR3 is CSVYSGKGQETQYF. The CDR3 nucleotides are TGCAGCGTTTATAGCGGGAAGGGGCAAGAGACCCAGTACTTC. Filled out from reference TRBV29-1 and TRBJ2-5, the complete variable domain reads SAVISQKPSRDICQRGTSLTIQCQVDSQVTMMFWYRQQPGQSLTLIATANQGSEATYESGFVIDKFPISRPNLTFSTLTVSNMSPEDSSIYLCSVYSGKGQETQYFGPGTRLLVL.